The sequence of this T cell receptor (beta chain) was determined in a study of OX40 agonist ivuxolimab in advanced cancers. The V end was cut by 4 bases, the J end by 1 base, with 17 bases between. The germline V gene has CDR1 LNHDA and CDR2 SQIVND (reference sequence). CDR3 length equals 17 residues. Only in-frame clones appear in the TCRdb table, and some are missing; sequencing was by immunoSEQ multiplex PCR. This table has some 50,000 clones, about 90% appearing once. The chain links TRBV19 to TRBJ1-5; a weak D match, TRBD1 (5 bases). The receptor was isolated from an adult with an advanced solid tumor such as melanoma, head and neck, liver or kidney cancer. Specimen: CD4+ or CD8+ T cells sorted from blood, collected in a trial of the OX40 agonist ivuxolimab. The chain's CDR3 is CASSRSTGTDSNQPQHF. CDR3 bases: TGTGCCAGTAGTAGAAGTACCGGGACGGACAGCAATCAGCCCCAGCATTTT.